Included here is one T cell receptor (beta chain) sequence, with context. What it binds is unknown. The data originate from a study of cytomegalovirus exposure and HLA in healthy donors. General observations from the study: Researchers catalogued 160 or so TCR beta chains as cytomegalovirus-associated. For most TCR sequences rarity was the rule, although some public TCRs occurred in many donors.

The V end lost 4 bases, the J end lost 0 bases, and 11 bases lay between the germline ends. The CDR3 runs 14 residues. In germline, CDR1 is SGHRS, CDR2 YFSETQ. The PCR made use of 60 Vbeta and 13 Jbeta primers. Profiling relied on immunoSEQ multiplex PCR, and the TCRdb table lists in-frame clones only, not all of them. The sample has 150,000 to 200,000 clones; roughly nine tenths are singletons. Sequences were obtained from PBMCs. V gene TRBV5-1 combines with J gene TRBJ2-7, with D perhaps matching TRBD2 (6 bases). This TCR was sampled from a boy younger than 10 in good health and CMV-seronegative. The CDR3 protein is CASSLRGTSYEQYF. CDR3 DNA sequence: TGCGCCAGCAGCCTCCGGGGGACCTCCTACGAGCAGTACTTC.